Listed here are 9 T cell receptor beta chains from one sample, sequenced in a study of control samples from healthy donors and cancer patients. Assay used: immunoSEQ multiplex PCR; TCRdb lists only in-frame clones, some missing. Of 90,000 or so clones in the sample, around 89% were seen once. Material: blood. The receptors derive from a woman in her seventies in good health.

V usage is TRBV2 and J usage is TRBJ1-4; 7 bases agree with TRBD1. Trimming removed 7 bases from V and 6 bases from J; junction bases left unmatched: 5. The germline V gene encodes CDR1 SNHLY and CDR2 FYNNEI. This CDR3 region has 13 residues. The DNA of the CDR3 is TGTGCCAGCAACACAGACAGGGATGAAAAACTGTTTTTT. Protein: CASNTDRDEKLFF.

This clone occurred once. The gene calls are TRBV15 and TRBJ1-6; D not certain. V was shortened by 0 bases and J by 1 base, with 4 bases between the two germline ends. The germline V gene has CDR1 LNHNV and CDR2 YYDKDF (reference sequence). CDR3 length equals 15 residues. CDR3 coding DNA: TGTGCCACCAGCAGAGATGGGTCCTATAATTCACCCCTCCACTTT. As protein: CATSRDGSYNSPLHF.

This rearrangement joins TRBV27 to TRBJ2-3; TRBD1 agrees at 10 bases. V shed 3 bases, J shed 5 bases, and the junction held 5 bases outside the gene matches. CDR3 length: 15 amino acids. Germline V gives CDR1 MNHEY, CDR2 SMNVEV (reference sequence). The CDR3 region is CASSFRRTGGDTQYF. In DNA, the CDR3 is TGTGCCAGCAGTTTTCGCCGGACAGGGGGAGATACGCAGTATTTT.

The chain uses TRBV5-4 and TRBJ2-7; D unresolved. With 4 bases removed from V and 0 bases from J, the gap between germline ends came to 17 bases. The CDR3 is 16 residues long. Germline-derived CDR1 and CDR2 are SGHNT and YYREEE (reference sequence). CDR3: CASSPSPRTSSYEQYF. CDR3 sequence (DNA): TGTGCCAGCAGCCCCTCCCCACGGACCAGCTCCTACGAGCAGTACTTC.

This clone was seen just once. The chain carries TRBV28 and TRBJ1-2, with D unresolved. V was cut by 3 bases and J by 9 bases, with 26 bases left in between. Germline assignment: CDR1 MDHEN and CDR2 SYDVKM. This CDR3 is 17 amino acids long. The CDR3 loop is CASSFEGVKDGVGSYTF. CDR3 coding DNA: TGTGCCAGCAGTTTTGAAGGCGTCAAGGACGGAGTCGGTAGCTACACCTTC.

V gene TRBV6-5 combines with J gene TRBJ2-6; a possible D gene is TRBD2 (5 bases). V was pared by 5 bases and J by 6 bases, with 14 bases between. Germline V gene data show CDR1 as MNHEY and CDR2 as SVGAGI. CDR3 length: 15 amino acids. CDR3 amino acids: CASSQRALQANVLTF. The CDR3 DNA reads as TGTGCCAGCAGTCAGAGGGCCCTACAGGCCAACGTCCTGACTTTC.

This chain connects TRBV4-3 to TRBJ2-1, with TRBD2 as a possible D gene (6 bases). Germline lookup yields CDR1 LGHNA and CDR2 YSLEER. V shed 0 bases and J shed 4 bases, with 13 bases lying between them. This CDR3 has 16 residues. CDR3 nucleotide sequence: TGCGCCAGCAGCCAAGAAGGGCGGGATATTTACAATGAGCAGTTCTTC. This sequence encodes CASSQEGRDIYNEQFF.

The genes are TRBV6-5 and TRBJ1-5; 10 positions match TRBD1. The trim removed 8 bases at V and 5 bases at J, leaving 3 bases unmatched. The germline V gene has CDR1 MNHEY and CDR2 SVGAGI. CDR3 length: 13 residues. CDR3 amino acids: CASRQGAYQPQHF. The CDR3 DNA reads as TGTGCCAGCCGACAGGGGGCTTATCAGCCCCAGCATTTT.

The chain is built from TRBV6-6 and TRBJ1-2; 10 bases fit TRBD1. The CDR3 sequence is 16 residues long. Germline V CDR1 and CDR2: MNHNY, SVGAGI (reference sequence). V trimming: 7 bases; J trimming: 6 bases; junction bases outside the gene matches: 14. CDR3 sequence reads: CASTLTGTGENNGYTF. The CDR3 DNA follows: TGTGCCAGCACCTTGACCGGGACAGGGGAAAACAATGGCTACACCTTC.